This entry concerns a single TCR beta chain. The data originate from a study of cytomegalovirus exposure and HLA in healthy donors. The protocol was immunoSEQ multiplex PCR, while the TCRdb copy is restricted to in-frame clones and leaves out a portion. In the table there are under 50,000 clones, over 85% of which are singletons. The CDR3 totals 15 residues. Germline V gene lookup returns CDR1 SGHVS and CDR2 FNYEAQ. Trimming took 1 base from V and 1 from J, leaving 8 bases between them. V usage is TRBV7-6 and J usage is TRBJ1-3, with D possibly TRBD1 on 6 matching bases. This clonotype originated in a woman aged 18-29 years in good health and CMV-seropositive. Sequences were obtained from PBMCs. CDR3 in amino acids: CASSLDQGSGNTIYF. The DNA of the CDR3 is TGTGCCAGCAGCTTAGACCAGGGGTCTGGAAACACCATATATTTT.